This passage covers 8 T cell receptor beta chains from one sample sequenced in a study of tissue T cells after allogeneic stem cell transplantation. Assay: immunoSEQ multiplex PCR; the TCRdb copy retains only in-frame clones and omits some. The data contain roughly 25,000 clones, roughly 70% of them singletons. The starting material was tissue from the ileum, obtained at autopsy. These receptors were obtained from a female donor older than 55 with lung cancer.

This chain's CDR3 is CASSLGVLGGNTIYF. The DNA of the CDR3 is TGCGCCAGCAGCTTGGGGGTCCTTGGAGGAAACACCATATATTTT. The chain couples TRBV5-1 to TRBJ1-3; D is uncertain. This CDR3 has 15 amino acids. V was trimmed by 0 bases and J by 4 bases, leaving 11 bases between them. CDR1 and CDR2 from the germline V gene are SGHRS and YFSETQ.

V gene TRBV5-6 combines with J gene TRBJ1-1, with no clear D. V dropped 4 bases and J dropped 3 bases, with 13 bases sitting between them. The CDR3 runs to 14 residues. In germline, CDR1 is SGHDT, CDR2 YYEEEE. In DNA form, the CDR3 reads TGTGCCAGCAGCCGGGAGCCCCATTACACTGAAGCTTTCTTT. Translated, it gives CASSREPHYTEAFF.

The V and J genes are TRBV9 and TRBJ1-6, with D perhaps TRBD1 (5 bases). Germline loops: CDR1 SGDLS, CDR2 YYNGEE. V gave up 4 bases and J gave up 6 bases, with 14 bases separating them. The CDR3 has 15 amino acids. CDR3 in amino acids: CASSPRQSPNSPLHF. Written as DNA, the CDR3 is TGTGCCAGCAGCCCTCGACAGTCACCTAATTCACCCCTCCACTTT.

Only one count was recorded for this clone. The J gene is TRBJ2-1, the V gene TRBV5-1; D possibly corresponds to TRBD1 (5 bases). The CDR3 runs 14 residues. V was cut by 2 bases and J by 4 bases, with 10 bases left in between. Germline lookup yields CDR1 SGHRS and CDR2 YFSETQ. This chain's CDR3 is CASSFQGEYNEQFF. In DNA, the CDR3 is TGCGCCAGCAGCTTCCAGGGCGAATACAATGAGCAGTTCTTC.

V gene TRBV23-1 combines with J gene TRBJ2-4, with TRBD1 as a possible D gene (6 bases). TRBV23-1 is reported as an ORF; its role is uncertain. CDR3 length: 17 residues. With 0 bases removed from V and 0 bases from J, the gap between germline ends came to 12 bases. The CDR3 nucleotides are TGCGCCAGCAGTCAATCTTACAGGGAATTAGCCAAAAACATTCAGTACTTC. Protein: CASSQSYRELAKNIQYF.

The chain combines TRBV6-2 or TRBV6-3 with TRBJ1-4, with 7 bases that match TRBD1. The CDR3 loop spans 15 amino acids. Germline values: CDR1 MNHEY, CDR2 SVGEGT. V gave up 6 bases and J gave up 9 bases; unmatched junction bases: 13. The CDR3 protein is CASSPQGQRRKKLFF. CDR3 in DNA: TGTGCCAGCAGCCCACAGGGGCAGAGAAGGAAAAAACTGTTTTTT.

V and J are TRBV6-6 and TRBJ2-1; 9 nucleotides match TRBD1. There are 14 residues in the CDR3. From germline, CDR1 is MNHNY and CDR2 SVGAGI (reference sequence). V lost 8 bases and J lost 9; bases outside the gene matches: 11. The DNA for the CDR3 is TGTGCCAGCTTCACGGGACAGGGTTCTATTGAGCAGTTCTTC. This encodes CASFTGQGSIEQFF.

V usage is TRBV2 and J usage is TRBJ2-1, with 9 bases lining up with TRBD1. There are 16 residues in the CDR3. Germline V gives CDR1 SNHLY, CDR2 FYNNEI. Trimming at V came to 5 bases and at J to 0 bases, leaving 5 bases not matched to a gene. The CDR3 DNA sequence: TGTGCCAGCAGTACCACAGGGGGCAGCTCCTACAATGAGCAGTTCTTC. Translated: CASSTTGGSSYNEQFF.